The TCR beta chain described here comes from a study of T cell repertoires in cytomegalovirus infection (dated by TCRdb to 2018 to 2020). With respect to the entire study: Donor HLA type was relevant to the analysis, because carriage of CMV infection together with the matching HLA type was indicated by public TCR beta signatures. Overall results and qualifications from the work: Carriers of CMV infection plus the relevant HLA type were discriminated by the cumulative frequency of public TCR beta family members in the study cohort and in an independent 352-donor cohort. The ex vivo response was dominated by HLA-C-restricted CMV-specific TCR beta clonotypes, which also provided the single most frequent clonotype in two of eight donors.

Ten or more counts support this clonotype. Its recognized antigen is unknown. No qualities accompany the bases; no much larger clone lies one base away. Data came from an Illumina HiSeq 1500. In-frame beta chains were kept once TCRdb had trimmed the public reads at Q25 with fastp and called clones with MiXCR. Each CDR3 protein gets just one entry, which takes the most common genes and DNA from the rows behind it. The sample data list about 250,000 distinct CDR3 sequences, and 6.5% of these were observed just once. The ten largest make up roughly 6.5% of the sample. V drops 5 bases and J drops 7 bases, leaving 20 bases in between. Spanning cysteine to phenylalanine, the CDR3 consists of 15 amino acids. Only the CDR3 part of the read is kept: 45 bases, read in frame from the first base. The germline V gene supplies CDR1 SGHTA and CDR2 FQGNSA.

The sequence derives from a human donor in good health (CMV status not recorded). Some clones in this sample may be carry-over from other donors' samples. The V and J genes are TRBV7-2 and TRBJ1-2; TRBD1 is possibly the D segment (6 matching bases). The sequencing input was PBMCs. This receptor has the CDR3 CASSPMGGRDSGYTF. In nucleotides, the sequence is TGTGCCAGCAGCCCAATGGGGGGGCGCGATAGTGGCTACACCTTC. The reference TRBV7-2 and TRBJ1-2 proteins fill in what lies around the CDR3, so the full variable domain reads GAGVSQSPSNKVTEKGKDVELRCDPISGHTALYWYRQSLGQGLEFLIYFQGNSAPDKSGLPSDRFSAERTGGSVSTLTIQRTQQEDSAVYLCASSPMGGRDSGYTFGSGTRLTVV.